This T cell receptor beta chain comes out of a study of T cells expressing NK-cell markers. Study-level information: Seropositivity for HCMV was found in most of the eight sequenced donors, with one seronegative.

Scientists made TCR beta cDNA using 5'RACE template switching with UMIs. TCRdb reanalyzed the 5' RACE reads, giving one entry per CDR3 protein sequence and no DNA. Here the sample table reports about 430,000 distinct CDR3 sequences. CDR1 is SQVTM and CDR2 is ANQGSEA in the germline V gene. The CDR3 runs to 13 residues. This chain uses TRBV29-1 with TRBJ1-1. The TCR was taken from a woman aged 45-60 years in good health. The material sequenced was blood T cells: a sorted CD56 or NKG2C T cell subset, CD4+ or CD8+ T cells, or bulk PBMC T cells (not recorded which). CDR3 residues: CSVEGLYSTEAFF.